This entry is about one T cell receptor beta chain. Per germline, CDR1 SNHLY and CDR2 FYNNEI. This CDR3 has 13 residues. Trimming pared 6 bases from V and 2 bases from J, leaving 10 bases between. The data are from a study of CD8 T cells in Susac syndrome. Roughly 0.45 to 1 ug RNA was reverse transcribed with random hexamers. It was immunoSEQ multiplex PCR that amplified TCR beta CDR3 across 54 Vbeta and 13 Jbeta. MiXCR, applied by TCRdb to the immunoSEQ multiplex PCR reads, yields one record per CDR3 protein. The sample has some 250,000 distinct CDR3 sequences; almost 97% are singletons. TCR beta sequencing covered blood CD8+ and CD4+ T cells.

The receptor's source is a human donor with Susac syndrome. The sequenced sample consisted of CD4+ T cells from PBMCs. This sequence joins TRBV2 and TRBJ2-5; TRBD2 might be the D (5 bases). The CDR3, as DNA: TGTGCCAGCAGGTACTCGGGACAAGAGACCCAGTACTTC. As protein: CASRYSGQETQYF.